One and the same sample provided the 24 T cell receptor beta chains below, sequenced in a study of blood T cell repertoires in COVID-19. Method: immunoSEQ multiplex PCR; TCRdb's copy keeps in-frame clones and lacks some. The sample carries 210,000 or so clones, approximately 79% recorded once. Sequences were obtained from peripheral blood. The receptors derive from a man in his fifties or sixties who had recovered from COVID-19.

This clone was recorded once. CDR3 nucleotides: TGTGCCAGCAGTGTACCGGGACTAGTCTCCTACAATGAGCAGTTCTTC. It specifies CASSVPGLVSYNEQFF. This chain connects TRBV2 to TRBJ2-1, with 8 nucleotides matching TRBD2. Germline CDR1 reads SNHLY; CDR2 reads FYNNEI. V shed 4 bases and J 0 bases; nucleotides not matched to a gene: 5. The CDR3 loop spans 16 amino acids.

The chain uses TRBV7-6 and TRBJ2-2, with 15 nucleotides matching TRBD2. J lost 5 bases, V lost 5 bases, and 9 bases had no gene match. Germline V gene data show CDR1 as SGHVS and CDR2 as FNYEAQ. CDR3 length: 18 residues. The CDR3 DNA follows: TGTGCCAGCAGCCCCCCGGGACTAGCGGGAGGATGGACCGGGGAGCTGTTTTTT. This gives the protein CASSPPGLAGGWTGELFF.

The DNA of the CDR3 is TGTGCCACCAGCAGTGATGATTTCGGGGGGAGGGCCAAAAACATTCAGTACTTC. Translation: CATSSDDFGGRAKNIQYF. This rearrangement joins TRBV15 to TRBJ2-4, with 7 bases lining up with TRBD2. The V gene end was trimmed by 3 bases and the J gene end by 1 base; junction bases not matched to a gene: 12. The CDR3 extends over 18 amino acids. Germline V CDR1 and CDR2: LNHNV, YYDKDF (reference sequence).

There are a few counts of this clone. V is TRBV11-2 and J is TRBJ2-2, with 8 positions matching TRBD1. Losses at the gene ends were 5 bases for V and 4 bases for J; bases not matched to a gene: 9. The CDR3 has 16 residues. CDR1 SGHAT and CDR2 FQNNGV come from the germline V gene. As DNA, the CDR3 is TGTGCCAGCAGCGTATCTCAGGGGGCGCTCACCGGGGAGCTGTTTTTT. It translates to CASSVSQGALTGELFF.

The chain couples TRBV27 to TRBJ1-1; 7 nucleotides agree with TRBD1. This CDR3 comprises 14 residues. The V and J ends lost 6 bases and 3 bases, in that order; junction bases with no gene match: 7. CDR1 MNHEY and CDR2 SMNVEV come from the germline V gene (reference sequence). The CDR3 reads CASRSTGEDTEAFF. DNA for the CDR3: TGTGCCAGCAGATCCACAGGGGAGGACACTGAAGCTTTCTTT.

V usage is TRBV5-3 and J usage is TRBJ2-7; 11 nucleotides align to TRBD2. TRBV5-3 is flagged as an ORF with uncertain function. V lost 6 bases, J lost 3 bases, and 26 bases stayed unmatched. The CDR3 length is 21 residues. CDR3 nucleotide sequence: TGTGCCAGAACCTTCGGTTTTGGAGCAACCGGGACTAGCGGTTCTAGCTACGAGCAGTACTTC. This codes for CARTFGFGATGTSGSSYEQYF.

V is TRBV18 and J is TRBJ2-3; the match to TRBD1 covers 10 bases. The germline V gene encodes CDR1 KGHSH and CDR2 LQKENI. Trimming at V came to 1 base and at J to 4 bases, leaving 8 bases not matched to a gene. There are 17 residues in the CDR3. CDR3 protein: CASSPLMDRGISDTQYF. CDR3 DNA: TGTGCCAGCTCACCACTCATGGACAGGGGGATATCAGATACGCAGTATTTT.

The rearrangement uses TRBV30 and TRBJ1-3; tentatively, D is TRBD1 (5 bases). This CDR3 is 13 amino acids long. Trimming left V 1 base short and J 2 bases short, with 6 bases between. CDR1 and CDR2 (germline): GTSNPN, SVGIG (reference sequence). The CDR3 sequence: CAWSGQTGNTIYF. As DNA, the CDR3 is TGTGCCTGGAGTGGACAGACTGGAAACACCATATATTTT.

This clone has only a few counts. The V gene is TRBV6-5, the J gene TRBJ1-5, with 10 bases matching TRBD1. The CDR3 has 15 residues. The germline CDR1 and CDR2 sequences are MNHEY and SVGAGI. V dropped 6 bases and J dropped 3; count of bases not matched to a gene: 5. The CDR3, as DNA: TGTGCCAGCAGGAAGGGACAGGGGCTCAATCAGCCCCAGCATTTT. Translation: CASRKGQGLNQPQHF.

The V gene is TRBV7-6, the J gene TRBJ2-7; no firm D call. Trimming cost V 2 bases and J 1 base, with 12 bases left between them. Germline CDR1 SGHVS, CDR2 FNYEAQ. The CDR3 has 15 amino acids. The CDR3 loop is CASSLSAPISYEQYF. In DNA, the CDR3 is TGTGCCAGCAGCTTAAGTGCGCCTATTTCCTACGAGCAGTACTTC.

The chain couples TRBV25-1 to TRBJ1-1; D is ambiguous. Germline lookup yields CDR1 MGHDK and CDR2 SYGVNS. Trimming cost V 4 bases and J 6 bases, with 15 bases left between them. CDR3 length equals 14 residues. The CDR3 loop reads CASSVGAGFAEAFF. Here the CDR3 DNA reads TGTGCCAGCAGTGTTGGTGCGGGATTTGCTGAAGCTTTCTTT.

This chain uses TRBV30 with TRBJ2-5; 12 bases agree with TRBD2. The CDR3 is 15 amino acids. Per germline, CDR1 GTSNPN and CDR2 SVGIG (reference sequence). With V trimmed by 1 base and J by 2 bases, 2 bases remained unmatched. The CDR3: CAWSDGLAGQETQYF. CDR3 DNA sequence: TGTGCCTGGAGTGACGGACTAGCGGGGCAAGAGACCCAGTACTTC.

The CDR3 DNA is TGTGCCAGCAGCTTTTGGACAGGGGGCACTGAAGCTTTCTTT. Translation: CASSFWTGGTEAFF. V is TRBV7-9 and J is TRBJ1-1; 10 bases fit TRBD1. The germline V gene encodes CDR1 SEHNR and CDR2 FQNEAQ (reference sequence). This CDR3 has 14 amino acids. After removal of 3 bases from V and 4 bases from J, the junction contained 2 bases not matched to a gene.

The chain couples TRBV5-1 to TRBJ2-3; 7 bases are a match to TRBD1. Germline V CDR1 and CDR2: SGHRS, YFSETQ. CDR3 length: 15 residues. Trimming took 5 bases from V and 6 from J; bases not matched to a gene: 12. The CDR3 coding sequence is TGCGCCAGCAGAAACCACAGGGGCTTTGGCGATACGCAGTATTTT. It is translated as CASRNHRGFGDTQYF.

The gene calls are TRBV7-2 and TRBJ2-3; 7 nucleotides align to TRBD2. This CDR3 spans 15 amino acids. V lost 5 bases, J lost 2 bases, and 7 bases stayed unmatched. The germline CDR1 and CDR2 sequences are SGHTA and FQGNSA. DNA for the CDR3: TGTGCCAGCAGCAAGAGCGGGAAAGTCACAGATACGCAGTATTTT. Protein product: CASSKSGKVTDTQYF.

This clone was seen a handful of times. The chain uses TRBV7-7 and TRBJ2-5; D is ambiguous. V was shortened by 8 bases and J by 4 bases, with 8 bases between the two germline ends. The CDR3 spans 11 residues. Germline V gene data show CDR1 as SSHAT and CDR2 as FNYEAQ (reference sequence). The DNA of the CDR3 is TGTGCCAGCGGATCGGGAGAGACCCAGTACTTC. This translates into CASGSGETQYF.

The sample holds a few counts of this clone. The V and J genes are TRBV7-2 and TRBJ2-1, with TRBD2 matching over 11 bases. The CDR3 loop spans 15 amino acids. Germline trimming cut 6 bases from V and 3 bases from J; bases unmatched to any gene: 4. Germline V lookup: CDR1 SGHTA, CDR2 FQGNSA. The CDR3 DNA reads TGTGCCAGCAGGTCCGGGACTAGCGGCTACAATGAGCAGTTCTTC. Protein: CASRSGTSGYNEQFF.

The chain uses TRBV7-8 and TRBJ2-3, with 12 bases matching TRBD2. The CDR3 is 17 residues long. In germline, CDR1 is SGHVS, CDR2 FQNEAQ. V lost 3 bases, J lost 2 bases, and 6 bases stayed unmatched. The CDR3 spells CASSFSSGRAVTDTQYF. Here the CDR3 DNA reads TGTGCCAGCAGCTTTTCTAGCGGGAGGGCTGTCACAGATACGCAGTATTTT. Variable domain in full (rest from reference TRBV7-8 and TRBJ2-3): GAGVSQSPRYKVAKRGQDVALRCDPISGHVSLFWYQQALGQGPEFLTYFQNEAQLDKSGLPSDRFFAERPEGSVSTLKIQRTQQEDSAVYLCASSFSSGRAVTDTQYFGPGTRLTVL.

This sequence joins TRBV7-2 and TRBJ1-2, with 7 bases fitting TRBD1. Germline V gives CDR1 SGHTA, CDR2 FQGNSA. The CDR3 runs 13 residues. The V gene end was trimmed by 5 bases and the J gene end by 4 bases; junction bases not matched to a gene: 4. The CDR3 coding sequence is TGTGCCAGCAGCCCCGACAGGGTCTATGGCTACACCTTC. This encodes CASSPDRVYGYTF.

This sequence joins TRBV5-1 and TRBJ2-1; 11 bases agree with TRBD2. The junction had 6 bases not matched to a gene; V was cut back by 3 bases and J by 1 base. Germline values: CDR1 SGHRS, CDR2 YFSETQ. CDR3 size: 17 residues. The CDR3 loop reads CASSSEASGRSYNEQFF. The CDR3 bases are TGCGCCAGCAGCTCGGAGGCTAGCGGGAGGTCCTACAATGAGCAGTTCTTC.

The J gene is TRBJ2-5, the V gene TRBV18; no clear D gene. The CDR3 is 14 amino acids. Trimming shortened V by 5 bases and J by 1 base, and 11 bases separated the two germline ends. CDR1 and CDR2 from the germline V gene are KGHSH and LQKENI. The CDR3 DNA reads TGTGCCAGCTCAAAACAGCAGACCCAAGAGACCCAGTACTTC. Translation: CASSKQQTQETQYF. The full variable domain, in which reference TRBV18 and TRBJ2-5 provide the parts outside the CDR3, is NAGVMQNPRHLVRRRGQEARLRCSPMKGHSHVYWYRQLPEEGLKFMVYLQKENIIDESGMPKERFSAEFPKEGPSILRIQQVVRGDSAAYFCASSKQQTQETQYFGPGTRLLVL.

The rearrangement joins TRBV5-1 to TRBJ2-3, with 9 nucleotides matching TRBD2. Germline V lookup: CDR1 SGHRS, CDR2 YFSETQ. The CDR3 contains 16 residues. V shed 4 bases and J 4 bases; nucleotides not matched to a gene: 10. For the CDR3, the DNA is TGCGCCAGCAGCATTCTAGCGGGGATCGGGTCAGATACGCAGTATTTT. It codes for CASSILAGIGSDTQYF.

The V and J genes are TRBV7-3 and TRBJ2-1; 10 positions agree with TRBD2. Germline CDR1 SGHTA, CDR2 FQGTGA. V was clipped by 2 bases and J by 4 bases; unmatched bases: 8. CDR3 length equals 17 residues. In DNA form, the CDR3 reads TGTGCCAGCAGCTTATACCCGGGACTAGCGAGTTACAATGAGCAGTTCTTC. Amino acids: CASSLYPGLASYNEQFF.

The chain has TRBV30 and TRBJ1-1, with D unclear. The CDR3 has 13 residues. Germline CDR1 reads GTSNPN; CDR2 reads SVGIG (reference sequence). CDR3 DNA sequence: TGTTCAGCGCAGCCTCGGGGATACACTGAAGCTTTCTTT. Translated: CSAQPRGYTEAFF.